Below, 9 T cell receptor beta chains from the same sample are listed, as sequenced in a study of tumor-infiltrating lymphocytes in glioblastoma multiforme. Multiple V-beta primers and a C-beta primer amplified TCRB from RNA. TCRdb recomputed calls from the multiplex PCR reads with MiXCR, one row per CDR3 protein. The data show thousands of distinct CDR3 sequences, 65% to 80% seen once. The source material was brain tumor tissue. The receptors originated from a male donor with glioblastoma.

The rearrangement links TRBV13 to TRBJ2-3, with TRBD2 matching 11 bases. The ends lost 3 bases at V and 5 bases at J; junction bases unmatched: 10. The germline V gene encodes CDR1 PRHDT and CDR2 FYEKMQ (reference sequence). This CDR3 has 17 residues. CDR3 loop: CASSFRRALAGEDTQYF. In DNA form, the CDR3 reads TGTGCCAGCAGCTTCAGGAGGGCACTAGCGGGAGAAGATACGCAGTATTTT.

The genes are TRBV11-2 and TRBJ2-1, with D perhaps TRBD1 (5 bases). The CDR3 is 13 amino acids. Germline CDR1 and CDR2: SGHAT and FQNNGV. The V end lost 6 bases, the J end lost 6 bases, and 12 bases lay between the germline ends. The CDR3 here is CASRGPSRNEQFF. CDR3 nucleotide sequence: TGTGCCAGCAGGGGGCCTTCGCGCAATGAGCAGTTCTTC.

About this clonotype itself: One end of the junction fails to match germline, which may point to a read error. This chain joins TRBV20-1 and TRBJ2-2; D remains unclear. The germline CDR1 and CDR2 sequences are DFQATT and SNEGSKA (reference sequence). The CDR3 sequence is 14 residues long. For the CDR3, the DNA is TGCAGTGCCAGAGACATAGCTAACTCCGGGGAGCTGTTTTTT. Translating it yields CSARDIANSGELFF.

This clonotype appeared many times. The chain uses TRBV11-2 and TRBJ1-3; no reliable D call. V lost 0 bases, J lost 0 bases, and 6 bases lay in between. The CDR3 is 15 amino acids. CDR1 SGHAT and CDR2 FQNNGV come from the germline V gene. CDR3 bases: TGTGCCAGCAGCTTAGACAGATACTCTGGAAACACCATATATTTT. Translating gives CASSLDRYSGNTIYF.

This clonotype was counted at least ten times. At one end, the junction sequence differs from germline, possibly due to a read error. The rearrangement links TRBV5-6 to TRBJ2-7, with TRBD2 as a possible D gene (6 bases). The germline gives CDR1 SGHDT, CDR2 YYEEEE. The CDR3 is 13 amino acids. The CDR3 DNA reads as TGTGCCTGCAGCTTGACTAGTCTCCACGGGCAGTACTTC. Its protein is CACSLTSLHGQYF.

The chain recombines TRBV21-1 with TRBJ2-3; no DNA check was done on the table's D call, TRBD1. TRBV21-1 is reported as a pseudogene. The CDR3 is 15 amino acids. The CDR3 spells CASSKGVWSTDTQYF. CDR3 coding DNA: TGTGCCAGCAGCAAGGGGGTCTGGAGCACAGATACGCAGTATTTT.

V is TRBV11-2 and J is TRBJ2-5; no definite D call. The germline V and J ends were trimmed by 1 base and 5 bases, with 11 bases remaining between them. Germline loops: CDR1 SGHAT, CDR2 FQNNGV. The CDR3 extends over 14 amino acids. Written as DNA, the CDR3 is TGTGCCAGCAGCTTAGGCCCGGGCTTGGAGACCCAGTACTTC. Protein product: CASSLGPGLETQYF.

By share of the sample, this clonotype is medium-sized. The J gene is TRBJ2-7, the V gene TRBV20-1, with 8 bases fitting TRBD2. With V trimmed by 0 bases and J by 0 bases, 7 bases remained unmatched. The V gene's germline CDR1 is DFQATT and CDR2 SNEGSKA (reference sequence). The CDR3 runs to 16 residues. The CDR3 sequence is CSARDWERESSYEQYF. The CDR3, as DNA: TGCAGTGCTAGAGATTGGGAGCGGGAGAGCTCCTACGAGCAGTACTTC.

The chain links TRBV4-2 to TRBJ2-7; 15 bases fit TRBD2. CDR1 and CDR2 (germline): LGHNA, YNFKEQ. The CDR3 length is 17 residues. Trimming at V came to 0 bases and at J to 4 bases, leaving 4 bases not matched to a gene. The CDR3: CASSQEGLAGGQYEQYF. The CDR3, as DNA: TGTGCCAGCAGCCAAGAAGGACTAGCGGGAGGGCAGTACGAGCAGTACTTC.